The present entry profiles one T cell receptor beta chain with its context. The antigen remains undetermined. Per the germline V gene, CDR1 is MNHNS and CDR2 is SASEGT. The CDR3 is made up of 17 amino acids. Trimming shortened V by 7 bases and J by 3 bases, and 24 bases separated the two germline ends. The sample is drawn from a study of T cells in Graves' hyperthyroidism and ophthalmopathy. RNA transcripts served as the template for amplifying TCR beta CDR3 regions. With the HTBI primer set, the TCR CDR3 went through a first round of RT-PCR. Each CDR3 protein gets one entry after TCRdb re-called the multiplex PCR reads with MiXCR. The sample shows 500,000 to 800,000 distinct CDR3 sequences, approximately 14% of them seen only once. Study-wide findings and caveats: Most clonotypes expanded in thyroid above 0.001 were likewise present in blood. Stable hyperthyroidism was told apart from ophthalmopathy by a model built on 13 V-J features.

Enrolled ophthalmopathy patients presented with a Clinical Activity Score of at least 3, a NOSPECS grade of at least 4, and disease duration under 3 months. Reasons for excluding patients were uncontrolled infection, other autoimmune disease, pregnancy or lactation. Sequencing used blood. This receptor was taken from a woman in her forties or fifties with Graves' ophthalmopathy. This chain links TRBV6-1 with TRBJ1-2; D may be TRBD1 (6 bases). This CDR3 reads CASKAGTNRGGDYGYTF. The CDR3 nucleotides are TGTGCCAGCAAGGCGGGGACCAACAGAGGGGGAGACTATGGCTACACCTTC.